A selection of T cell receptor beta chains follows, all from one sample in a study of cytomegalovirus exposure and HLA in healthy donors. This table comes from immunoSEQ multiplex PCR, and its TCRdb copy is limited to in-frame clones, with some not included. The profile shows around 150,000 clones, 65% to 85% of them singletons. Sequenced: PBMCs. The source of these receptors is a woman aged 45-59 years in good health and CMV-seropositive. Both conserved end residues are part of each CDR3. A D gene is named only where the DNA matches it firmly. The listing skips clone size in some rows; elsewhere it reads once, few, many or a size class.

v_call: TRBV7-9; clone_size: .; d_call: .; j_call: TRBJ2-7; cdr3_aa: CASSSDRSYEQYF; cdr3_nt: TGTGCCAGCAGCTCCGACAGGTCCTACGAGCAGTACTTC
v_call: TRBV6-6; clone_size: few; d_call: TRBD1; j_call: TRBJ1-6; cdr3_aa: CASSQTGWNSPLHF; cdr3_nt: TGTGCCAGCAGCCAGACAGGGTGGAATTCACCCCTCCACTTT
v_call: TRBV7-6; clone_size: once; d_call: .; j_call: TRBJ2-2; cdr3_aa: CASSLETLANTGELFF; cdr3_nt: TGTGCCAGCAGCTTAGAGACACTTGCGAACACCGGGGAGCTGTTTTTT
v_call: TRBV9; clone_size: .; d_call: .; j_call: TRBJ1-1; cdr3_aa: CASTGGGGWGTEAFF; cdr3_nt: TGTGCCAGCACCGGAGGCGGGGGCTGGGGCACTGAAGCTTTCTTT
v_call: TRBV2; clone_size: .; d_call: .; j_call: TRBJ2-7; cdr3_aa: CASSEPRGYEQYF; cdr3_nt: TGTGCCAGCAGTGAACCTAGGGGCTACGAGCAGTACTTC
v_call: TRBV2; clone_size: .; d_call: .; j_call: TRBJ2-2; cdr3_aa: CASSSTPGAGELFF; cdr3_nt: TGTGCCAGCAGTTCTACCCCAGGGGCCGGGGAGCTGTTTTTT
v_call: TRBV19; clone_size: .; d_call: TRBD2; j_call: TRBJ2-7; cdr3_aa: CASSIPGEGIYEQYF; cdr3_nt: TGTGCCAGTAGTATCCCGGGGGAGGGAATCTACGAACAGTACTTC
v_call: TRBV9; clone_size: .; d_call: .; j_call: TRBJ1-2; cdr3_aa: CASSTRTGPGNYGYTF; cdr3_nt: TGTGCCAGCAGCACACGGACGGGTCCGGGGAACTATGGCTACACCTTC
v_call: TRBV5-1; clone_size: .; d_call: .; j_call: TRBJ2-2; cdr3_aa: CASSWAPNTGELFF; cdr3_nt: TGCGCCAGCAGCTGGGCCCCGAACACCGGGGAGCTGTTTTTT
v_call: TRBV18; clone_size: .; d_call: TRBD1; j_call: TRBJ1-5; cdr3_aa: CASSPATGAKQPQHF; cdr3_nt: TGTGCCAGCTCACCAGCGACAGGGGCGAAGCAGCCCCAGCATTTT
v_call: TRBV29-1; clone_size: .; d_call: .; j_call: TRBJ2-5; cdr3_aa: CSVEAGDQYQETQYF; cdr3_nt: TGCAGCGTTGAAGCAGGGGATCAGTACCAAGAGACCCAGTACTTC
v_call: TRBV6-5; clone_size: .; d_call: TRBD1; j_call: TRBJ1-4; cdr3_aa: CASRRDRAGEKLFF; cdr3_nt: TGTGCCAGCAGACGGGACAGGGCCGGTGAAAAACTGTTTTTT
v_call: TRBV4-2; clone_size: .; d_call: TRBD1; j_call: TRBJ2-2; cdr3_aa: CASSQTGEQNTGELFF; cdr3_nt: TGTGCCAGCAGCCAAACAGGGGAACAGAACACCGGGGAGCTGTTTTTT
v_call: TRBV5-1; clone_size: .; d_call: TRBD2; j_call: TRBJ2-1; cdr3_aa: CASSLAQGSGGGNEQFF; cdr3_nt: TGCGCCAGCAGCTTGGCCCAAGGGAGCGGGGGGGGGAATGAGCAGTTCTTC
v_call: TRBV6-5; clone_size: .; d_call: .; j_call: TRBJ2-1; cdr3_aa: CASSSTGRGGHEQFF; cdr3_nt: TGTGCCAGCAGTTCTACCGGGAGAGGGGGCCATGAGCAGTTCTTC
v_call: TRBV19; clone_size: .; d_call: TRBD1; j_call: TRBJ2-7; cdr3_aa: CASSGSGTGGSYEQYF; cdr3_nt: TGTGCCAGTAGTGGCTCCGGGACAGGGGGATCATACGAGCAGTACTTC
v_call: TRBV6-5; clone_size: .; d_call: .; j_call: TRBJ2-5; cdr3_aa: CASSPVMSRQETQYF; cdr3_nt: TGTGCCAGCAGCCCGGTCATGTCCCGACAAGAGACCCAGTACTTC
v_call: TRBV7-9; clone_size: .; d_call: .; j_call: TRBJ1-1; cdr3_aa: CSSSLGKSGSEAFF; cdr3_nt: TGTTCCAGCAGCCTCGGGAAGTCTGGGTCTGAAGCTTTCTTT
v_call: TRBV2; clone_size: .; d_call: TRBD1; j_call: TRBJ2-3; cdr3_aa: CASRDRGNGAQYF; cdr3_nt: TGTGCCAGCAGGGACAGGGGTAACGGTGCGCAGTATTTT
v_call: TRBV5-1; clone_size: .; d_call: TRBD1; j_call: TRBJ2-1; cdr3_aa: CASTVLSSGGASEQFF; cdr3_nt: TGCGCCAGCACCGTCCTAAGTTCAGGGGGCGCGAGTGAGCAGTTCTTC
v_call: TRBV18; clone_size: few; d_call: .; j_call: TRBJ1-1; cdr3_aa: CASSTTENTEAFF; cdr3_nt: TGTGCCAGCTCAACGACAGAGAACACTGAAGCTTTCTTT
v_call: TRBV15; clone_size: .; d_call: TRBD1; j_call: TRBJ2-1; cdr3_aa: CATSSQSGTGGFVLLNEQFF; cdr3_nt: TGTGCCACCAGCAGTCAATCCGGGACAGGGGGCTTCGTACTTCTAAATGAGCAGTTCTTC
v_call: TRBV6-5; clone_size: .; d_call: .; j_call: TRBJ1-1; cdr3_aa: CASSTDRGNAEAFF; cdr3_nt: TGTGCCAGCAGCACCGATAGGGGCAACGCTGAAGCTTTCTTT
v_call: TRBV7-3; clone_size: .; d_call: TRBD2; j_call: TRBJ2-3; cdr3_aa: CASSSGLAGGTDTQYF; cdr3_nt: TGTGCCAGCAGCTCGGGACTAGCGGGGGGGACAGATACGCAGTATTTT
v_call: TRBV6-1; clone_size: .; d_call: TRBD1; j_call: TRBJ2-7; cdr3_aa: CASSKTGSALEQYF; cdr3_nt: TGTGCCAGCAGTAAGACAGGGTCCGCGCTCGAGCAGTACTTC
v_call: TRBV10-2; clone_size: .; d_call: .; j_call: TRBJ2-2; cdr3_aa: CASSSGNTGELFF; cdr3_nt: TGCGCCAGCAGTAGCGGCAACACCGGGGAGCTGTTTTTT
v_call: TRBV10-2; clone_size: .; d_call: .; j_call: TRBJ2-2; cdr3_aa: CASTQGRTGELFF; cdr3_nt: TGCGCCAGCACCCAGGGAAGGACCGGGGAGCTGTTTTTT
v_call: TRBV29-1; clone_size: .; d_call: TRBD1; j_call: TRBJ2-2; cdr3_aa: CSARGPNTGELFF; cdr3_nt: TGCAGCGCCAGGGGGCCCAACACCGGGGAGCTGTTTTTT